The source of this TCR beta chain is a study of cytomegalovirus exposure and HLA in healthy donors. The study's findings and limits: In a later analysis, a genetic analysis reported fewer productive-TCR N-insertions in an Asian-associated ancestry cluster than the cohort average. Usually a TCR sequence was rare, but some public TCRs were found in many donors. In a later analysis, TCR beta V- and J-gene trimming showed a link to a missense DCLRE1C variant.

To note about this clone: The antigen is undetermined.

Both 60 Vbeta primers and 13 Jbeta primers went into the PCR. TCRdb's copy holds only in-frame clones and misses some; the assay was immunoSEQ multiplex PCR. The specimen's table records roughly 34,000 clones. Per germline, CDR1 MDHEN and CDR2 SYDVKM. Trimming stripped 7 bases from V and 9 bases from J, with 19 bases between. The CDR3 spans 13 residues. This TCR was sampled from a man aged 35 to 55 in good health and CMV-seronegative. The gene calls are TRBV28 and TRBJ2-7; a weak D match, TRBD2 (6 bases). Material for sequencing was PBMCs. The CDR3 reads CASTRGTVVAQYF. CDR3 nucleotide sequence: TGTGCCAGCACCCGGGGGACCGTGGTGGCGCAGTACTTC.